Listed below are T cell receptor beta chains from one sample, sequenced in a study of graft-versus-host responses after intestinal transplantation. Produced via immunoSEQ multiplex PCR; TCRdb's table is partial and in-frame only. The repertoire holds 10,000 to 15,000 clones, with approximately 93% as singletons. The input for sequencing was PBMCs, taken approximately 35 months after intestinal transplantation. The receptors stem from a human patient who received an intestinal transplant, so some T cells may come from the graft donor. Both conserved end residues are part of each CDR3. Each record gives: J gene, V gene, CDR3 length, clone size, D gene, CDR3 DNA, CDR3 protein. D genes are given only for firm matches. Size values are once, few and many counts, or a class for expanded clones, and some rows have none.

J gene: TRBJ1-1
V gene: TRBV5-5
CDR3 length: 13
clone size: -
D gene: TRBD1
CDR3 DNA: TGTGCCAGCAGCAGACAGGGGAACACTGAAGCTTTCTTT
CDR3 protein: CASSRQGNTEAFF

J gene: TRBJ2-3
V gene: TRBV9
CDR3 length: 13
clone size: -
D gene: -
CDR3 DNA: TGTGCCAGCAGCGTAGGAAACTCCGGTACGCAGTATTTT
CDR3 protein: CASSVGNSGTQYF

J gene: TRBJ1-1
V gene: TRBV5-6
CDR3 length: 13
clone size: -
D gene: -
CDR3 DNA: TGTGCCAGCAGCATGACAGCGAACACTGAAGCTTTCTTT
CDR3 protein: CASSMTANTEAFF

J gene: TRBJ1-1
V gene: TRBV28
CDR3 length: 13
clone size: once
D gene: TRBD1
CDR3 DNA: TGTGCCAGCAAAGGCCCAGGGGGTCTTGAAGCTTTCTTT
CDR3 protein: CASKGPGGLEAFF

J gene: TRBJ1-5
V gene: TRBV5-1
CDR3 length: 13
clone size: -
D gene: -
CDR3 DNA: TGCGCCAGCAGGAGGGGAAGCAATCAGCCCCAGCATTTT
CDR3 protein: CASRRGSNQPQHF

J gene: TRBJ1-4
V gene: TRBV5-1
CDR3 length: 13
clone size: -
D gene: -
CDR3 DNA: TGCGCCAGCAGTGCGGGGGTTGATGAAAAACTGTTTTTT
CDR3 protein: CASSAGVDEKLFF

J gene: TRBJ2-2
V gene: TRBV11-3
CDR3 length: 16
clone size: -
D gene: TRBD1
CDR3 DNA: TGTGCCAGCAGCTTAGGAGGACAGGGTCGGACCGGGGAGCTGTTTTTT
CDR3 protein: CASSLGGQGRTGELFF

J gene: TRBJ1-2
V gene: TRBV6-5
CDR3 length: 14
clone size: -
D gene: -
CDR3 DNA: TGTGCCAGCAGTGCGTCAGGACCAAGGAATGGCTACACCTTC
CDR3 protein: CASSASGPRNGYTF

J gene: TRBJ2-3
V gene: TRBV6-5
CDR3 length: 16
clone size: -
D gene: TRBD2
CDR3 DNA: TGTGCCAGCAGTTACGAGTCTAGCGGGGGTACAGATACGCAGTATTTT
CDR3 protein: CASSYESSGGTDTQYF

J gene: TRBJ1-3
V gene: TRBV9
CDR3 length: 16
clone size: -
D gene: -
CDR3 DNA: TGTGCCAGCAGCGTTCTACCTACAGGGACCGGGGACACCATATATTTT
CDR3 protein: CASSVLPTGTGDTIYF

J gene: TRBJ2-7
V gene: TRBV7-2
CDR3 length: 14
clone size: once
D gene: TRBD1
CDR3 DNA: TGTGCCAGCATCGAAACAGGGGGCCTCTACGAGCAGTACTTC
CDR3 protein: CASIETGGLYEQYF

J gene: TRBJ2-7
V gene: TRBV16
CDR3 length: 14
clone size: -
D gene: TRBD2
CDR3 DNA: TGTGCCAGCAGCCTATCCGGGGGGGGCCCCCGGCAGTACTTC
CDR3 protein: CASSLSGGGPRQYF

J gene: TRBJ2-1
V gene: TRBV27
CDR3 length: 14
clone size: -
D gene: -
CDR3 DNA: TGTGCCAGCACCTCGGGGGGCCTTTACAATGAGCAGTTCTTC
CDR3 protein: CASTSGGLYNEQFF

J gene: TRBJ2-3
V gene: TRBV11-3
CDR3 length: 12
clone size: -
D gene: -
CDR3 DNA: TGTGCCAGCAGCCCGGGGACAGATACGCAGTATTTT
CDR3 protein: CASSPGTDTQYF

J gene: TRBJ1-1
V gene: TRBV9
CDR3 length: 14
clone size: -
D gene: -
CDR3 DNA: TGTGCCAGCAGCGCCTATGGGGGGATGACTGAAGCTTTCTTT
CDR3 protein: CASSAYGGMTEAFF

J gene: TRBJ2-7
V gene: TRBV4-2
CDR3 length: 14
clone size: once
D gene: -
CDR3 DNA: TGTGCCAGCAGGGATTATAGCGTCGCCTACGAGCAGTACTTC
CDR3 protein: CASRDYSVAYEQYF

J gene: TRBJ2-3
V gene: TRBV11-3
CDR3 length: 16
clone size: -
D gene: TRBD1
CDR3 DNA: TGTGCCAGCAGCACCTCGGGACAGGGGGACACAGATACGCAGTATTTT
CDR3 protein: CASSTSGQGDTDTQYF

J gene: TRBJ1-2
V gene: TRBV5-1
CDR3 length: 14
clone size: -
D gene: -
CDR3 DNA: TGCGCCAGCAGCTCCGCCGCCGTGACAGGCGGCTACACCTTC
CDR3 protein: CASSSAAVTGGYTF

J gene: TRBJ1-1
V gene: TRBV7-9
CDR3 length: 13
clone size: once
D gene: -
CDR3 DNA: TGTGCCAGCAGCTTAGGAGGGGGCACTGAAGCTTTCTTT
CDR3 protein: CASSLGGGTEAFF

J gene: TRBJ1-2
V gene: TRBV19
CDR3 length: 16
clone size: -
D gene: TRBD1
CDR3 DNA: TGTGCCAGTAACCTCGGGACAGGTATTTCTACGGGAGGCTACACCTTC
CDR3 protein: CASNLGTGISTGGYTF

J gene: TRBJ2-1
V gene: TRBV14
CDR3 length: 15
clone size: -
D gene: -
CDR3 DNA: TGTGCCAGCAGCCAAGGTTGGTGGTCCTACAATGAGCAGTTCTTC
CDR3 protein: CASSQGWWSYNEQFF

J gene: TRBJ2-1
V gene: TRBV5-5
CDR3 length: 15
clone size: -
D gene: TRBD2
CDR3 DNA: TGTGCCAGCAGCCATAGCGGGGGGGCCGTCAATGAGCAGTTCTTC
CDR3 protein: CASSHSGGAVNEQFF

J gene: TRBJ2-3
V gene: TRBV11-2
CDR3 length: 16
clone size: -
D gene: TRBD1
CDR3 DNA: TGTGCCAGCAGCTTAGCTTCGCAGGGGGGCACAGATACGCAGTATTTT
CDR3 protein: CASSLASQGGTDTQYF

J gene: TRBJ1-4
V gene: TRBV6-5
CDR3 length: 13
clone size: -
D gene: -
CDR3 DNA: TGTGCCAGCAGCAACCGGGACGGGGTGGAACTGTTTTTT
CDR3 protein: CASSNRDGVELFF

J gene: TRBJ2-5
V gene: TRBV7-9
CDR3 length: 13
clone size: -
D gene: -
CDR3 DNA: TGTGCCAGCAGATCGGGGCTCCAAGAGACCCAGTACTTC
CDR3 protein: CASRSGLQETQYF

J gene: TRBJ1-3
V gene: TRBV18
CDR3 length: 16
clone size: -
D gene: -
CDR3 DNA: TGTGCCAGCTCACCACTGGGGGGGAACTCTGGAAACACCATATATTTT
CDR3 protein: CASSPLGGNSGNTIYF

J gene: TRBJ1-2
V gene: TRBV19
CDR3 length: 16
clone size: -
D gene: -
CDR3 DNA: TGTGCCAGTAGTACGTACCTTAACTCCGGAGGCTATGGCTACACCTTC
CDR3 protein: CASSTYLNSGGYGYTF

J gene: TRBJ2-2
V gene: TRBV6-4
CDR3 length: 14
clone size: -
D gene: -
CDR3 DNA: TGTGCCAGCAGTGACTCGACCATCCAGGGGGAGCTGTTTTTT
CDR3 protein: CASSDSTIQGELFF

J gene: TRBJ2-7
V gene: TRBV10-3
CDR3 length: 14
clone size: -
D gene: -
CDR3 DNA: TGTGCCATCAGTGAGATGACGGGTTTAGGGGAGCAGTACTTC
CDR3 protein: CAISEMTGLGEQYF

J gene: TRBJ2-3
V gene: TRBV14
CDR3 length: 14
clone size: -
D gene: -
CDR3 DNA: TGTGCCAGCAGCCAAGTGGGTCAGACAGATACGCAGTATTTT
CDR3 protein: CASSQVGQTDTQYF

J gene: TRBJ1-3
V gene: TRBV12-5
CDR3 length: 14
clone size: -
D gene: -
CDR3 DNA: TGTGCTAGTGGTTCCCGGGACACCGGAAACACCATATATTTT
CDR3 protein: CASGSRDTGNTIYF